The rows below give T cell receptor beta chains drawn from one sample of a study of T cell responses to AZD1222 COVID-19 vaccine. Assay used: immunoSEQ multiplex PCR; TCRdb lists only in-frame clones, some missing. This table has 130,000 to 150,000 clones, approximately 85% appearing once. The material sequenced was peripheral blood, taken on day 0 of MenACWY control vaccination. These receptors came from an adult in good health. CDR3s include the opening cysteine and the closing phenylalanine or tryptophan. The D gene is left open where the match is weak. A row's size may be missing; if present it is once, few, many or a size class.

few TRBJ1-5 13 . TRBV27 TGTGCCAGCAGTTTAAAGGAGGATCAGCCCCAGCATTTT CASSLKEDQPQHF
. TRBJ2-7 13 . TRBV11-2 TGTGCCAGCAGCTACTGGGGGGACTACGAGCAGTACTTC CASSYWGDYEQYF
few TRBJ1-2 14 . TRBV7-2 TGTGCCAGCAGCTTAGGCGGGGCCAACTATGGCTACACCTTC CASSLGGANYGYTF
. TRBJ2-5 14 . TRBV5-6 TGTGCCAGCAGCTCCCCGGGACAACTCCTGCCCCAGTACTTC CASSSPGQLLPQYF
. TRBJ2-1 15 . TRBV5-6 TGTGCCAGCAGCTCCACAGGGACCTCCTACAATGAGCAGTTCTTC CASSSTGTSYNEQFF
. TRBJ2-1 15 TRBD2 TRBV3-1/TRBV3-2 TGTGCCAGCAGCCGGGGACTAGCGGTTCATAATGAGCAGTTCTTC CASSRGLAVHNEQFF
. TRBJ2-7 15 TRBD1 TRBV7-3 TGTGCCATCACGGGGCAGGGGGAGACCAGGTACGAGCAGTACTTC CAITGQGETRYEQYF
. TRBJ2-5 14 TRBD1 TRBV11-1 TGTGCCAGCAGCCTGGACAGGGGTGAAGAGACCCAGTACTTC CASSLDRGEETQYF
few TRBJ1-5 17 . TRBV28 TGTGCCAGCAGTTCCATTTATACAGGGACGAGCAATCAGCCCCAGCATTTT CASSSIYTGTSNQPQHF
. TRBJ2-2 15 . TRBV9 TGTGCCAGCAGGGCCGGTTATTCGAACACCGGGGAGCTGTTTTTT CASRAGYSNTGELFF
. TRBJ1-5 13 . TRBV28 TGTGCCAGCCGACCTCCGAGGCGGGGGCCCCAGCATTTT CASRPPRRGPQHF
once TRBJ1-1 15 TRBD1 TRBV10-3 TGTGCCATCAGTGATCAACCGGGACAGGGGGCGGAAGCTTTCTTT CAISDQPGQGAEAFF
. TRBJ1-1 14 . TRBV6-4 TGTGCCAGCACTCCCAACGCTGGGAACACTGAAGCTTTCTTT CASTPNAGNTEAFF
. TRBJ2-2 15 . TRBV7-9 TGTGCCAGCAGCTTAAGGGGGGTCGTCACCGGGGAGCTGTTTTTT CASSLRGVVTGELFF
few TRBJ1-1 12 . TRBV15 TGTGCCACCAGCAGAGATGACGTTGACGCTTTCTTT CATSRDDVDAFF
. TRBJ2-1 14 TRBD2 TRBV6-5 TGTGCCAGCAGTAAGCGGGATCCCTACAATGAGCAGTTCTTC CASSKRDPYNEQFF
. TRBJ1-1 16 TRBD1 TRBV7-9 TGTGCCAGCAGCACTCTAAGACAGGGAGGGTACACTGAAGCTTTCTTT CASSTLRQGGYTEAFF
. TRBJ2-5 13 . TRBV28 TGTGCCAGCAGTTTTGGCGGGGAAGAGACCCAGTACTTC CASSFGGEETQYF
. TRBJ2-3 16 . TRBV18 TGTGCCAGCTCACCGCTAGGGAAAGGGGGCACAGATACGCAGTATTTT CASSPLGKGGTDTQYF
. TRBJ2-1 15 . TRBV7-3 TGTGCCAGCAGCGTCCAGGGGGGACCCTACAATGAGCAGTTCTTC CASSVQGGPYNEQFF
. TRBJ1-1 12 . TRBV15 TGTGCCACGGGCAGCTTGAACACTGAAGCTTTCTTT CATGSLNTEAFF
. TRBJ2-3 15 . TRBV18 TGTGCCAGCTCACCGTCCCTGTCTAGCACAGATACGCAGTATTTT CASSPSLSSTDTQYF
. TRBJ1-6 13 . TRBV12-3/TRBV12-4 TGTGCCAGCAGTCCCTCCGACAATTCACCCCTCCACTTT CASSPSDNSPLHF
. TRBJ2-2 14 . TRBV18 TGTGCCAGCTCACCATTACCGAACACCGGGGAGCTGTTTTTT CASSPLPNTGELFF
. TRBJ1-1 14 . TRBV6-5 TGTGCCAGCAGTTACTCGCAGGGAGGGACTGAAGCTTTCTTT CASSYSQGGTEAFF
. TRBJ2-7 12 TRBD2 TRBV5-1 TGCGCCAGCAGCTTTGGCAGGGAGGGGCAGTACTTC CASSFGREGQYF
once TRBJ1-1 13 . TRBV5-1 TGCGCCAGCAGCTTGTCGCCCGAGACTGAAGCTTTCTTT CASSLSPETEAFF
. TRBJ2-1 13 . TRBV19 TGTGCCAGTAGTTCCCCAGCCAGGCATGAGCAGTTCTTC CASSSPARHEQFF
. TRBJ1-1 13 . TRBV6-6 TGTGCCGGGCGACGAGGAGCGGGCACTGAAGCTTTCTTT CAGRRGAGTEAFF
. TRBJ1-5 15 . TRBV28 TGTGCCAGCAGTACTCTTCCCGGGAACAATCAGCCCCAGCATTTT CASSTLPGNNQPQHF
once TRBJ1-2 16 . TRBV14 TGTGCCAGCAGCCAAGTCGGGGCGCCCCCCAACTATGGCTACACCTTC CASSQVGAPPNYGYTF
. TRBJ1-4 14 . TRBV5-5 TGTGCCAGCATGCCGGGACACATTAATGAAAAACTGTTTTTT CASMPGHINEKLFF
few TRBJ1-2 11 . TRBV29-1 TGCAGCGTTGACGACGGAGAAGGCTACACCTTC CSVDDGEGYTF
few TRBJ1-1 13 TRBD1 TRBV7-3 TGTGCCAGCAGCTCGACAGGGTCCGGCGAAGCTTTCTTT CASSSTGSGEAFF
once TRBJ2-1 16 TRBD2 TRBV28 TGTGCCAGCAGTTTACAGGGACTAGCTGGGTTCAATGAGCAGTTCTTC CASSLQGLAGFNEQFF
. TRBJ2-1 17 . TRBV19 TGTGCCAGTAGTATAAGGGAGGGGGGGCGACTACGGAATGAGCAGTTCTTC CASSIREGGRLRNEQFF
. TRBJ2-1 16 . TRBV6-5 TGTGCCAGCAGTTTGATAGGATCCCCCTCCTACAATGAGCAGTTCTTC CASSLIGSPSYNEQFF
. TRBJ1-3 15 . TRBV14 TGTGCCAGCAGCCAAGACCCTATCTCTGGAAACACCATATATTTT CASSQDPISGNTIYF
. TRBJ1-4 13 . TRBV28 TGTGCCAGCATTAGACAGTTGGATGAAAAACTGTTTTTT CASIRQLDEKLFF
. TRBJ2-5 15 TRBD1 TRBV9 TGTGCCAGCAGCGTCAGTCCAGGGGGCGAAAAGACCCAGTACTTC CASSVSPGGEKTQYF
. TRBJ2-7 11 . TRBV7-9 TGTGCCAGCAGCTTAAGCGGCGAGCAGTACTTC CASSLSGEQYF
. TRBJ2-5 14 TRBD2 TRBV2 TGTGCCAGCTACGGCGGGGGGCCCCAAGAGACCCAGTACTTC CASYGGGPQETQYF
. TRBJ1-4 13 TRBD1 TRBV25-1 TGTGCCAGCAGAGGACAGGGGTATGAAAAACTGTTTTTT CASRGQGYEKLFF
once TRBJ2-6 17 TRBD1 TRBV18 TGTGCCAGCTCACCTCGAGGACAGGGGGACTGGGCCAACGTCCTGACTTTC CASSPRGQGDWANVLTF
. TRBJ2-5 14 . TRBV11-2 TGTGCCAGCAGCCCCCTCGGCTACCAAGGAACCCAGTACTTC CASSPLGYQGTQYF
. TRBJ1-1 13 . TRBV5-5 TGTGCCAGCAGCTTGGGGGCAGGGGTTGAAGCTTTCTTT CASSLGAGVEAFF